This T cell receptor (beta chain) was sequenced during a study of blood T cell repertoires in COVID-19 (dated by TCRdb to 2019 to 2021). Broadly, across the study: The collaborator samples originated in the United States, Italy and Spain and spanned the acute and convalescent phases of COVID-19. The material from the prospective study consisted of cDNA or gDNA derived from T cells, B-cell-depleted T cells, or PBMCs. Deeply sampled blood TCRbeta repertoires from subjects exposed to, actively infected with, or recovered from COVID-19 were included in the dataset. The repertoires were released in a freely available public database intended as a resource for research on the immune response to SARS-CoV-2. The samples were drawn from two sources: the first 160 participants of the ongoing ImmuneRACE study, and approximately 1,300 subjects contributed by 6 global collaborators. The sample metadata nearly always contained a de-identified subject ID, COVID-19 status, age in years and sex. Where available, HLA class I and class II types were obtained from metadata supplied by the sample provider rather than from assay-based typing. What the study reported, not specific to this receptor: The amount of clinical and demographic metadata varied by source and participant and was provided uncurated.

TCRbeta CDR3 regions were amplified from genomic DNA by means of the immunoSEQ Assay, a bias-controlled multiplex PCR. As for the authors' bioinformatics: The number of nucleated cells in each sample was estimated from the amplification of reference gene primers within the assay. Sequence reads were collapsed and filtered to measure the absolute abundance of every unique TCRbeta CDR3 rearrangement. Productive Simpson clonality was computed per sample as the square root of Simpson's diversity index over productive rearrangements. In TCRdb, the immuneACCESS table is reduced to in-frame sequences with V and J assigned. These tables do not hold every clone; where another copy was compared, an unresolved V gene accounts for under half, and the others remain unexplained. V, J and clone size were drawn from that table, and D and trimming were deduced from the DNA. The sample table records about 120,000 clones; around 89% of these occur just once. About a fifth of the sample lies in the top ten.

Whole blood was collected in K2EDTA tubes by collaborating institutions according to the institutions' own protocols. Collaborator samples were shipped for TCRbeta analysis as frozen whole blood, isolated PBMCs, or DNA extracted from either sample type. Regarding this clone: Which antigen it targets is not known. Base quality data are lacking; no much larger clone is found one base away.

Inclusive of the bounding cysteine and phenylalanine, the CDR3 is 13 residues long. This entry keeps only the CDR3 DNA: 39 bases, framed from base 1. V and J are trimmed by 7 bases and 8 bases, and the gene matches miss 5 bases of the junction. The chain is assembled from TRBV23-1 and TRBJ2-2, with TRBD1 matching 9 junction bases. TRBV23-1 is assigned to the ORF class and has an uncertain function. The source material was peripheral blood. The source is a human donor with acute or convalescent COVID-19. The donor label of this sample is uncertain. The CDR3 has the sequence CASIDRGTGELFF. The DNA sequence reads TGCGCCAGCATAGACAGGGGGACGGGGGAGCTGTTTTTT.